These 18 T cell receptor beta chains came from one sample sequenced in a study of blood T cell repertoires in COVID-19. Generated by immunoSEQ multiplex PCR, the TCRdb table keeps only in-frame clones and is missing some. Of around 320,000 clones listed, under 90% are singletons. The sample was PBMCs or T cells enriched from blood (not recorded which). The receptors here all came from a woman between 45 and 65 years old who had been exposed to COVID-19.

CDR3 in amino acids: CASSQDPGGDTQYF. CDR3 DNA: TGTGCCAGCAGCCAAGATCCCGGCGGGGATACCCAGTACTTC. The chain links TRBV3-1 (or the pseudogene TRBV3-2) to TRBJ2-5; tentative D call: TRBD2 (6 bases). CDR1 is LGHDT and CDR2 is YNNKEL in the germline V gene (reference sequence). CDR3 length: 14 residues. Deletions cut 0 bases from V and 8 bases from J, with 13 bases between.

This clone appeared a few times. The chain uses TRBV28 and TRBJ2-1, with D possibly matching TRBD1 (6 bases). This CDR3 contains 14 residues. Trimming stripped 11 bases from V and 5 bases from J, with 19 bases between. Germline V gene sequence: CDR1 MDHEN, CDR2 SYDVKM. As DNA, the CDR3 is TGTGCCTCAGCGGTGGTCAGGGGCGACAATGAGCAGTTCTTC. Protein product: CASAVVRGDNEQFF.

The J gene is TRBJ2-7, the V gene TRBV4-1, with 8 bases fitting TRBD1. Germline CDR1 MGHRA, CDR2 YSYEKL. V gave up 1 base and J gave up 2 bases; unmatched junction bases: 4. The CDR3 runs to 15 residues. The CDR3 DNA follows: TGCGCCAGCAGCCAAGTCGACAGGGGTCCCTACGAGCAGTACTTC. As protein: CASSQVDRGPYEQYF.

This chain links TRBV9 with TRBJ2-2, with 8 positions matching TRBD1. V dropped 5 bases and J dropped 3; count of bases not matched to a gene: 3. Germline V gene sequence: CDR1 SGDLS, CDR2 YYNGEE. This CDR3 region has 14 residues. The DNA for the CDR3 is TGTGCCAGCAGTGGCAGGGGGCACACCGGGGAGCTGTTTTTT. Protein product: CASSGRGHTGELFF. Full variable domain (rest looked up from reference TRBV9 and TRBJ2-2): DSGVTQTPKHLITATGQRVTLRCSPRSGDLSVYWYQQSLDQGLQFLIQYYNGEERAKGNILERFSAQQFPDLHSELNLSSLELGDSALYFCASSGRGHTGELFFGEGSRLTVL.

The chain is built from TRBV18 and TRBJ2-2; 7 nucleotides align to TRBD1. The CDR3 sequence is 15 residues long. Germline assignment: CDR1 KGHSH and CDR2 LQKENI. Trimming took 4 bases from V and 6 from J; bases not matched to a gene: 8. The CDR3: CASSQQTGPPGELFF. DNA for the CDR3: TGTGCCAGCTCACAGCAGACAGGGCCCCCCGGGGAGCTGTTTTTT. Based on the CDR3 plus reference TRBV18 and TRBJ2-2, the full variable domain is NAGVMQNPRHLVRRRGQEARLRCSPMKGHSHVYWYRQLPEEGLKFMVYLQKENIIDESGMPKERFSAEFPKEGPSILRIQQVVRGDSAAYFCASSQQTGPPGELFFGEGSRLTVL.

DNA for the CDR3: TGCGCCAGCGGTGAGACACAGTCCTACGAGCAGTACTTC. Encoded protein: CASGETQSYEQYF. This sequence joins TRBV23-1 and TRBJ2-7; D uncertain. TRBV23-1 belongs to the ORF category, with a function that is uncertain. The CDR3 totals 13 residues. The germline V and J ends were trimmed by 8 bases and 1 base, with 12 bases remaining between them.

The J gene is TRBJ1-2, the V gene TRBV20-1, with D possibly matching TRBD1 (5 bases). Looked up from germline, CDR1 is DFQATT and CDR2 is SNEGSKA (reference sequence). This CDR3 is built from 14 residues. The germline V and J ends were trimmed by 3 bases and 0 bases, with 11 bases remaining between them. This CDR3 reads CSASKPGANYGYTF. For the CDR3, the DNA is TGCAGTGCTAGTAAACCGGGGGCTAACTATGGCTACACCTTC.

This chain connects TRBV7-9 to TRBJ1-1, with D hard to call. V was pared by 2 bases and J by 0 bases, with 10 bases between. The CDR3 has 15 residues. CDR1 and CDR2 from the germline V gene are SEHNR and FQNEAQ (reference sequence). The DNA of the CDR3 is TGTGCCAGCAGCTTACCGGCGGAATTGAACACTGAAGCTTTCTTT. Protein sequence: CASSLPAELNTEAFF. The full variable domain, with the rest looked up from reference TRBV7-9 and TRBJ1-1, is DTGVSQNPRHKITKRGQNVTFRCDPISEHNRLYWYRQTLGQGPEFLTYFQNEAQLEKSRLLSDRFSAERPKGSFSTLEIQRTEQGDSAMYLCASSLPAELNTEAFFGQGTRLTVV.

The chain has TRBV28 and TRBJ1-5; D is possibly TRBD1 (5 bases). V lost 3 bases and J 2 bases, leaving 23 bases between the germline ends. Germline loops: CDR1 MDHEN, CDR2 SYDVKM. The CDR3 is made up of 19 amino acids. This CDR3 is CASSFPWQGRGNGNQPQHF. The CDR3, as DNA: TGTGCCAGCAGTTTTCCTTGGCAGGGTCGGGGGAATGGCAATCAGCCCCAGCATTTT.

The CDR3 DNA reads as TGTGCCAGCAGTTACTCCCAGAAGTACGAGCAGTACTTC. Translating gives CASSYSQKYEQYF. This chain links TRBV6-5 with TRBJ2-7; D is uncertain. V was pared by 0 bases and J by 4 bases, with 7 bases between. CDR3 length: 13 residues. Germline V gene sequence: CDR1 MNHEY, CDR2 SVGAGI.

The V gene is TRBV28, the J gene TRBJ2-7; D is perhaps TRBD2 (5 bases). The CDR3 consists of 14 residues. Between the trimmed V and J ends, which lost 6 bases and 5 bases, there was a span of 17 bases. Germline CDR1 is MDHEN and CDR2 is SYDVKM. The DNA for the CDR3 is TGTGCCAGCAGCTTACCCCGAGGGTGGGACGAGCAGTACTTC. Its translation: CASSLPRGWDEQYF.

This clone occurred a few times. The genes are TRBV2 and TRBJ1-5, with a tentative D call TRBD1 (6 bases). Germline V gene lookup returns CDR1 SNHLY and CDR2 FYNNEI. Trimming took 11 bases from V and 0 from J, leaving 11 bases between them. This CDR3 spans 13 amino acids. The chain's CDR3 is CACMDSSNQPQHF. CDR3 DNA: TGTGCCTGCATGGACAGTAGCAATCAGCCCCAGCATTTT. Supplemented by reference TRBV2 and TRBJ1-5, the full variable domain reads EPEVTQTPSHQVTQMGQEVILRCVPISNHLYFYWYRQILGQKVEFLVSFYNNEISEKSEIFDDQFSVERPDGSNFTLKIRSTKLEDSAMYFCACMDSSNQPQHFGDGTRLSIL.

The chain is built from TRBV10-3 and TRBJ1-6, with D possibly matching TRBD1 (6 bases). The V end was cut by 3 bases, the J end by 8 bases, with 8 bases between. CDR1 and CDR2 from the germline V gene are ENHRY and SYGVKD. This CDR3 region has 13 residues. The DNA for the CDR3 is TGTGCCATCAGTGACCCAGGGGATTCACCCCTCCACTTT. This codes for CAISDPGDSPLHF.

V gene TRBV7-9 combines with J gene TRBJ2-7; 9 bases line up with TRBD1. The CDR3 extends over 15 amino acids. CDR1 is SEHNR, CDR2 FQNEAQ, per germline (reference sequence). J gave up 2 bases and V 4 bases, and 6 bases lay outside the gene matches. CDR3 in DNA: TGTGCCAGCAGCTCGCCGGACAGGGGACCCTACGAGCAGTACTTC. Its translation is CASSSPDRGPYEQYF.

V and J are TRBV7-9 and TRBJ1-4; TRBD1 aligns across 7 bases. V shed 5 bases, J shed 6 bases, and the junction held 9 bases outside the gene matches. The CDR3 loop spans 15 amino acids. The germline gives CDR1 SEHNR, CDR2 FQNEAQ (reference sequence). The CDR3 loop reads CASSAGTELYEKLFF. The CDR3 DNA reads TGTGCCAGCAGCGCCGGGACAGAACTATATGAAAAACTGTTTTTT.

The chain recombines TRBV4-1 with TRBJ2-1; 8 nucleotides agree with TRBD1. This CDR3 contains 15 residues. CDR1 and CDR2 (germline): MGHRA, YSYEKL. V lost 7 bases to trimming and J lost 7 bases; unmatched junction nucleotides: 12. CDR3 DNA sequence: TGCGCCAGCAAATCCGGACAGGGAATAGGGAATGAGCAGTTCTTC. This gives the protein CASKSGQGIGNEQFF.

The chain joins TRBV5-6 to TRBJ2-1, with TRBD1 identical over 12 bases. The V gene's germline CDR1 is SGHDT and CDR2 YYEEEE. This CDR3 contains 14 residues. The trim removed 7 bases at V and 10 bases at J, leaving 9 bases unmatched. As DNA, the CDR3 is TGTGCCAGCTCACGGGGACAGGGGGCCTGGGAGCAGTTCTTC. As protein: CASSRGQGAWEQFF.

This clone was counted only a few times. V gene TRBV5-1 combines with J gene TRBJ1-2; 10 bases agree with TRBD1. The CDR3 sequence is 15 residues long. Germline CDR1 reads SGHRS; CDR2 reads YFSETQ. With V trimmed by 4 bases and J by 3 bases, 6 bases remained unmatched. For the CDR3, the DNA is TGCGCCAGCAGCGGTGGGGGACAGGGGCACTATGGCTACACCTTC. Translating it yields CASSGGGQGHYGYTF.